This entry lists 4 T cell receptor beta chains sequenced from one sample in a study of post-analysis software for immune sequencing data. The study, taken as a whole, reports: The study found TRBV5-6, TRBV5-1 and TRBV20-1 among about five TRBV segments more frequent in patients than controls.

No antigen is known for these receptors. The TCR beta cDNA libraries contained unique molecular identifiers. TCRdb itself ran the PCR reads through MiXCR, one entry per CDR3 protein. The table has about 820,000 distinct CDR3 sequences, 53% seen once; the top ten hold approximately 4.5%. The sequencing sample was made of blood. The source of these receptors is a girl between 5 and 17 years old with multiple sclerosis.

The V gene is TRBV20-1, the J gene TRBJ2-5; 8 bases map to TRBD2. After removal of 5 bases from V and 2 bases from J, the junction contained 10 bases not matched to a gene. Germline CDR1 DFQATT, CDR2 SNEGSKA (reference sequence). The CDR3 is 15 amino acids. The CDR3, as DNA: TGCAGTGCTTCGCAGCGGGGGCCTTCTCAAGAGACCCAGTACTTC. Its protein product is CSASQRGPSQETQYF.

This clonotype has a handful of counts. The chain joins TRBV27 to TRBJ2-5; unclear D gene. The DNA matches TRBJ2-7 better at its end, which makes the J call doubtful. CDR1 is MNHEY, CDR2 SMNVEV, per germline (reference sequence). The CDR3 contains 15 residues. This CDR3 reads CASSPDFPVRLEQYF. In nucleotides, the CDR3 is TGTGCCAGCAGTCCCGACTTCCCGGTACGCCTCGAGCAGTACTTC.

The chain combines TRBV12-3 or TRBV12-4 with TRBJ2-5, with 11 bases identical to TRBD2. This CDR3 has 15 amino acids. V lost 3 bases and J lost 1; bases outside the gene matches: 1. CDR3 DNA: TGTGCCAGCAGTTTGACTAGCGGGGCCCAAGAGACCCAGTACTTC. Translating gives CASSLTSGAQETQYF.

The CDR3 region has the DNA TGTGCCAGCAGTTCCCGGAGCTACACAGATACGCAGTATTTT. Translation gives CASSSRSYTDTQYF. The chain couples TRBV6-5 to TRBJ2-3; no clear D gene. Germline V gene lookup returns CDR1 MNHEY and CDR2 SVGAGI. The length of the CDR3 is 14 residues. Deletions cut 4 bases from V and 2 bases from J, with 10 bases between.